This T cell receptor (beta chain) was sequenced in a study of vaccination and CD4 T cells after COVID-19. At the level of the study: At a median roughly 100 days (range 35 to 161) after diagnosis, post-COVID samples were drawn. Cultures that served as controls received a CEFX pool, an HIV-1 Nef pool, or no peptide. General study points: Convalescent patients gained a median approximately 89% of their reactive clones only post-vaccination.

The V end lost 2 bases, the J end lost 8 bases, and 13 bases lay between the germline ends. In germline, CDR1 is MNHEY, CDR2 SVGAGI. The CDR3 is made up of 14 amino acids. Remarks on this clonotype: Its antigen is not identified.

Sequence data for DNA of cultured CD4+ T cells were generated by the Oncomine TCR Beta short-read assay. TCRdb passed the PCR reads through MiXCR, listing each CDR3 protein once. The sample has about 19,000 distinct CDR3 sequences, about 41% seen once; the top ten hold approximately 6.6%. Treatment of the sample: roughly 10-day PBMC culture with coronavirus spike peptide pools or control peptides (ViraFEST assay). The sample was CD4+ T cells from blood, cultured in vitro, taken after SARS-CoV-2 vaccination. The receptor comes from a human donor who had recovered from COVID-19. The V gene is TRBV6-5, the J gene TRBJ2-1, with TRBD2 as a possible D gene (6 bases). DNA of the CDR3: TGTGCCAGCAGTTACGGCGGGGTGGTAGATGAGCAGTTCTTC. Protein: CASSYGGVVDEQFF.